These 7 T cell receptor beta chains share one sample of origin, sequenced in a study of T cells after yellow fever vaccination. TCRdb re-called the 5' RACE reads through MiXCR, storing one row per CDR3 protein. The sample carries about 360,000 distinct CDR3 sequences, more than 5.5% recorded once. The specimen was PBMCs, collected 5 days after the yellow fever booster vaccination. These receptors were obtained from a young man who received the YFV17D yellow fever vaccine.

This clonotype was recorded once. The genes are TRBV6-1 and TRBJ1-1, with 8 bases that match TRBD1. The ends lost 6 bases at V and 8 bases at J; junction bases unmatched: 14. The germline V gene encodes CDR1 MNHNS and CDR2 SASEGT. This CDR3 is built from 15 residues. The CDR3 here is CASRPPVRGLSEAFF. The CDR3 region has the DNA TGTGCCAGCAGACCACCGGTCAGGGGGCTTTCAGAAGCTTTCTTT.

Details on this clonotype: Because the CDR3 is missing its conserved closing phenylalanine or tryptophan, this is likely a read error. The V and J genes are TRBV19 and TRBJ2-2, with a possible D match to TRBD1 (6 bases). V lost 8 bases to trimming and J lost 3 bases, with 13 bases between them. Germline V gene data show CDR1 as LNHDA and CDR2 as SQIVND (reference sequence). CDR3 size: 14 residues. The CDR3 bases are TGTGCCAGTGCTTGGGACACCCACACCGGGGAGCTGTTTTTA. Its protein is CASAWDTHTGELFL.

This clonotype was counted a few times. The chain carries TRBV20-1 and TRBJ1-1, with 8 bases matching TRBD1. Germline CDR1 reads DFQATT; CDR2 reads SNEGSKA (reference sequence). Trimming cost V 3 bases and J 1 base; bases outside gene matches: 7. CDR3 length: 15 residues. CDR3 DNA: TGCAGTGCTAGTAGAGCCGGGACAGGGAACACTGAAGCTTTCTTT. Encoded protein: CSASRAGTGNTEAFF.

The rearrangement joins TRBV12-3 or TRBV12-4 to TRBJ2-3; 7 bases match TRBD2. This CDR3 has 13 amino acids. With 5 bases clipped from V and 10 bases from J, the junction kept 9 bases outside the gene matches. The CDR3: CASSTTSLGSQYF. The CDR3 DNA reads as TGTGCCAGCAGTACGACTAGCCTGGGGTCGCAGTATTTT.

This clonotype was seen ten or more times. The chain has TRBV4-3 and TRBJ2-3; D ambiguous. This CDR3 region has 17 residues. Per germline, CDR1 LGHNA and CDR2 YSLEER. The V end lost 0 bases, the J end lost 2 bases, and 15 bases lay between the germline ends. Here the CDR3 DNA reads TGCGCCAGCAGCCAAGAGCAAGGAGCACCGATCACAGATACGCAGTATTTT. It yields the protein CASSQEQGAPITDTQYF.

This clonotype was detected many times. The chain couples TRBV12-3 or TRBV12-4 to TRBJ2-2; TRBD1 matches 11 bases. This CDR3 is 15 amino acids long. V trimming: 6 bases; J trimming: 6 bases; junction bases outside the gene matches: 6. For the CDR3, the DNA is TGTGCCAGCAGCTCGGACAGGGGGCTGGCCGGGGAGCTGTTTTTT. It is translated as CASSSDRGLAGELFF.

In its sample, this clonotype was seen many times. The rearrangement links TRBV20-1 to TRBJ2-1, with TRBD2 identical over 12 bases. CDR1 is DFQATT and CDR2 is SNEGSKA in the germline V gene (reference sequence). This CDR3 has 15 amino acids. J was trimmed by 9 bases and V by 8 bases; bases with no gene match: 14. The CDR3 loop reads CSIPKTSGRMSEQFF. Here the CDR3 DNA reads TGCAGTATTCCCAAGACTAGCGGGAGAATGAGTGAGCAGTTCTTC.